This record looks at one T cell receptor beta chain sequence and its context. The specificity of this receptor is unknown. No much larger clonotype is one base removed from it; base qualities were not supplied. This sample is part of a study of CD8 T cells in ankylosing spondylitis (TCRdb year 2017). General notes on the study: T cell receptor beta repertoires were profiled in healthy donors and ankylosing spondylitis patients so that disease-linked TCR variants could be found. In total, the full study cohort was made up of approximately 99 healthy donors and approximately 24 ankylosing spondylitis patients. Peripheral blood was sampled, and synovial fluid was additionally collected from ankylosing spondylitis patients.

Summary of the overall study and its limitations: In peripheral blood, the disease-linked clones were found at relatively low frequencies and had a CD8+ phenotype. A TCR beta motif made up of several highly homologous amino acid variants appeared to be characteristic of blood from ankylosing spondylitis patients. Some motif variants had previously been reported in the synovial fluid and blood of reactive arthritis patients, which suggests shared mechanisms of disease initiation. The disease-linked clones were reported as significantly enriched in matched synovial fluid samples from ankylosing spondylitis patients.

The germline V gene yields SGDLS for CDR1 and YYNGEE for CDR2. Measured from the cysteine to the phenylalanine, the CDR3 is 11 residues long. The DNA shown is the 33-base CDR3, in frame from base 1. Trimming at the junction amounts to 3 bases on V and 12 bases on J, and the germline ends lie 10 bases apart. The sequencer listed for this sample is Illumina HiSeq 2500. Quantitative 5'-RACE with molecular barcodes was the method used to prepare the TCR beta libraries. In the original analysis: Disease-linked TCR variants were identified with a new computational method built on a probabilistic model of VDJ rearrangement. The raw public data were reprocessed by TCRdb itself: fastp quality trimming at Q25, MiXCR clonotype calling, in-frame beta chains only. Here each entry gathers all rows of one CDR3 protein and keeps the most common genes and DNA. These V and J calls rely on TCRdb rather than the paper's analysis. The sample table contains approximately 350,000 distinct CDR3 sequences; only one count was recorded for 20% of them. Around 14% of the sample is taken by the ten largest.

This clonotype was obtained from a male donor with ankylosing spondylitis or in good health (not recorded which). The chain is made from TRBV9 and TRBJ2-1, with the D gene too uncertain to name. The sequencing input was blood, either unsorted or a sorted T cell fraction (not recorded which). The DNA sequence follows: TGTGCCAGCAGCGAAGGGCGACTGCAGTTCTTC. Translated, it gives CASSEGRLQFF.